The 25 T cell receptor beta chains below were found in one sample sequenced in a study of CXCR3-negative and CXCR3-positive naive CD8 T cells. Preparation of TRB cDNA libraries relied on 5' RACE carrying UMI labels. TCRdb reprocessed the 5' RACE reads, keeping one entry per CDR3 protein, no DNA. Its table records some 50,000 distinct CDR3 sequences. The sequencing sample was made of naive CXCR3- CD8+ T cells from blood. Subset in this sample: CD45RO-CCR7+CD27+CD95- naive CD8+ T cells lacking CXCR3 (TNR3-). These receptors came from a human donor in good health. Some clones in this sample may be carry-over from other donors' samples.

The chain links TRBV29-1 to TRBJ2-3; TCRdb outputs TRBD2, but without DNA this stays unchecked. Germline V gene lookup returns CDR1 SQVTM and CDR2 ANQGSEA. The CDR3 has 19 amino acids. CDR3: CSVGLDGDRALRMRITQYF.

The chain joins TRBV28 to TRBJ2-7; checking the TCRdb D call of TRBD1 is not possible without DNA. The CDR3 is 16 amino acids. Germline-derived CDR1 and CDR2 are MDHEN and SYDVKM. This chain's CDR3 is CASSLKGSGPAYEQYF.

The J gene is TRBJ2-1, the V gene TRBV7-9; TCRdb lists TRBD1, though no DNA is available to test this call. From germline, CDR1 is SEHNR and CDR2 FQNEAQ (reference sequence). CDR3 length equals 16 residues. CDR3 residues: CASSLFPWDSNNEQFF.

The chain joins TRBV6-2 or TRBV6-3 to TRBJ2-1; TCRdb picks TRBD2, but there is no DNA to check that call. Looked up from germline, CDR1 is MNHEY and CDR2 is SVGEGT. The CDR3 extends over 17 amino acids. CDR3 sequence: CASSYYNLAVSYNEQFF.

The chain has TRBV28 and TRBJ1-5; there is no DNA to check the TCRdb D call of TRBD1. Germline V gives CDR1 MDHEN, CDR2 SYDVKM. There are 15 residues in the CDR3. The CDR3 region is CASSFQTGRDQPQHF.

The chain joins TRBV21-1 to TRBJ2-3; as DNA is missing, the TRBD1 call by TCRdb cannot be tested. TRBV21-1 is shown as a pseudogene. The CDR3 extends over 17 amino acids. CDR3 loop: CASSKGERGLRTDTQYF.

The J gene is TRBJ1-1, the V gene TRBV14. Germline lookup yields CDR1 SGHDN and CDR2 FVKESK. CDR3 length equals 14 residues. The CDR3 reads CASSQGAMNTEAFF. Full variable domain (remainder filled in from reference TRBV14 and TRBJ1-1): EAGVTQFPSHSVIEKGQTVTLRCDPISGHDNLYWYRRVMGKEIKFLLHFVKESKQDESGMPNNRFLAERTGGTYSTLKVQPAELEDSGVYFCASSQGAMNTEAFFGQGTRLTVV.

The chain employs TRBV19 and TRBJ1-1. Per germline, CDR1 LNHDA and CDR2 SQIVND (reference sequence). This CDR3 is 11 amino acids long. This CDR3 is CASSIDTEAFF.

The chain couples TRBV6-5 to TRBJ1-5. The CDR3 is 16 residues long. CDR1 MNHEY and CDR2 SVGAGI come from the germline V gene. This CDR3 reads CASSPSSSHSNQPQHF.

Judged by frequency, this clonotype is medium-sized (0.01 to 0.1%). J is TRBJ2-7 and V is TRBV15; as DNA is missing, the TRBD2 call by TCRdb cannot be tested. The CDR3 spans 13 residues. The germline CDR1 and CDR2 sequences are LNHNV and YYDKDF (reference sequence). CDR3 region: CATSAAGVREQYF. The variable domain in full, with the rest retrieved from reference TRBV15 and TRBJ2-7, is DAMVIQNPRYQVTQFGKPVTLSCSQTLNHNVMYWYQQKSSQAPKLLFHYYDKDFNNEADTPDNFQSRRPNTSFCFLDIRSPGLGDTAMYLCATSAAGVREQYFGPGTRLTVT.

The chain uses TRBV28 and TRBJ2-3; TCRdb reports TRBD1, a call that lacks DNA to check it against. Germline CDR1 is MDHEN and CDR2 is SYDVKM. This CDR3 comprises 16 residues. CDR3 residues: CASSSAQGLRPDTQYF.

This clonotype ranks as medium-sized in terms of frequency. The CDR3 reads CASSKKGQGTGGSEQYF. This chain links TRBV21-1 with TRBJ2-7; the TCRdb call, TRBD1, lacks DNA for checking. TRBV21-1 is shown as a pseudogene. The length of the CDR3 is 17 residues.

J is TRBJ2-4 and V is TRBV28; absent DNA, TCRdb's TRBD2 call cannot be checked. Germline loops: CDR1 MDHEN, CDR2 SYDVKM. CDR3 size: 14 residues. The CDR3 loop is CASSTPRGSGIQYF.

In terms of frequency, this clonotype is medium-sized. The chain recombines TRBV2 with TRBJ1-4. The CDR3 spans 15 residues. Germline V gene sequence: CDR1 SNHLY, CDR2 FYNNEI. The CDR3 loop reads CATTFRLATNEKLFF.

The rearrangement uses TRBV10-3 and TRBJ2-1. This CDR3 contains 16 residues. Germline CDR1 is ENHRY and CDR2 is SYGVKD. The CDR3 loop is CAISERNPSSYNEQFF.

V and J are TRBV27 and TRBJ2-1. CDR3 length: 13 residues. Germline lookup yields CDR1 MNHEY and CDR2 SMNVEV (reference sequence). CDR3 in amino acids: CASSLSIRNEQFF.

Here the CDR3 reads CASRSRLAGGARADTQYF. The chain has TRBV12-3 or TRBV12-4 and TRBJ2-3; TCRdb's D call of TRBD2 is untestable without DNA. The CDR3 covers 18 residues.

The chain carries TRBV28 and TRBJ1-2. The germline V gene encodes CDR1 MDHEN and CDR2 SYDVKM. The CDR3 length is 17 residues. This CDR3 is CASSLPAGRVKRDGYTF.

The chain is built from TRBV28 and TRBJ2-5. The CDR3 is 12 residues long. Germline CDR1 and CDR2: MDHEN and SYDVKM. Here the CDR3 reads CASSSVQETQYF.

J is TRBJ2-1 and V is TRBV20-1; TCRdb calls TRBD2, which cannot be checked without DNA. CDR3 size: 16 residues. The germline V gene encodes CDR1 DFQATT and CDR2 SNEGSKA (reference sequence). The CDR3 sequence is CSARALGVGENNEQFF.

This clonotype is labeled medium-sized (0.01 to 0.1%) based on frequency. The chain recombines TRBV28 with TRBJ2-7. This CDR3 contains 13 residues. Germline loops: CDR1 MDHEN, CDR2 SYDVKM. The CDR3 spells CASRTRNRYEQYF.

The chain carries TRBV2 and TRBJ1-5; TCRdb returns TRBD1, unconfirmable since there is no DNA. Per the germline V gene, CDR1 is SNHLY and CDR2 is FYNNEI. The CDR3 has 16 amino acids. The CDR3 sequence: CASNRVRGSSNQPQHF.

The V gene is TRBV12-3 or TRBV12-4, the J gene TRBJ2-7. This CDR3 region has 12 residues. CDR3 sequence reads: CASSPDFYEQYF.

The chain is built from TRBV27 and TRBJ2-7; TCRdb's assignment of TRBD1 cannot be checked, as there is no DNA. Germline CDR1 MNHEY, CDR2 SMNVEV (reference sequence). The CDR3 sequence is 14 residues long. CDR3 protein: CASRYRDGNYEQYF.

V and J are TRBV3-1 and TRBJ2-7; TCRdb selects TRBD2, and the lack of DNA leaves this call unchecked. From germline, CDR1 is LGHDT and CDR2 YNNKEL (reference sequence). The CDR3 totals 14 residues. CDR3 sequence: CASSLASGRYEQYF.